The clone carrying this TCR beta chain was counted many times. The data belong to a study of regulatory T cells in long-lasting Graves disease. Time point denoted: newly diagnosed GD, antithyroid drugs for less than 3 months. The TCR library was prepared using RNA isolated from PBMCs. Arm-PCR with iRepertoire HTBI primers amplified the CDR3 regions for these TCR beta libraries. In TCRdb, the multiplex PCR reads were re-called with MiXCR into one record per CDR3 protein. The sample lists about 430,000 distinct CDR3 sequences, approximately 16% seen once, with approximately 8% in the top ten. Looked up from germline, CDR1 is SGHAT and CDR2 is FQNNGV. CDR3 length: 13 amino acids. V shed 0 bases and J shed 9 bases, with 6 bases lying between them. The same data also went into a second study, on T cells in Graves' hyperthyroidism and ophthalmopathy.

The chain employs TRBV11-2 and TRBJ1-6; D is undetermined. The sequencing used peripheral blood mononuclear cells (PBMCs), collected at new diagnosis, from a patient treated with antithyroid drugs. The TCR comes from a woman between 40 and 50 years old with Graves disease. CDR3 residues: CASSLDWGSPLHF. The DNA of the CDR3 is TGTGCCAGCAGCTTAGATTGGGGTTCACCCCTCCACTTT.